This is a list of T cell receptor beta chains from one sample in a study of blood T cell repertoires in COVID-19. Clones were sequenced by immunoSEQ multiplex PCR, and TCRdb holds only the in-frame ones, with some missing. The repertoire includes approximately 75,000 clones, around 89% of them detected once, and less than 0.65% sits in the top ten. Sequencing input: peripheral blood. The receptors were sampled from a man between 60 and 70 years old with acute or convalescent COVID-19. Both conserved end residues are part of each CDR3. Each record gives: V gene, D gene, clone size, J gene, CDR3 protein, CDR3 DNA. D genes are given only for firm matches. Clone size appears in some rows only: once, few, many, or a class for an expanded clone.

>TRBV7-2|TRBD2|-|TRBJ2-3
CASSLGTSVGDTQYF
TGTGCCAGCAGCTTAGGGACTAGCGTAGGAGATACGCAGTATTTT
>TRBV4-2|TRBD2|-|TRBJ2-5
CASSQYSALAGSQETQYF
TGTGCCAGCAGCCAATACTCCGCACTAGCGGGTAGCCAAGAGACCCAGTACTTC
>TRBV5-1|TRBD2|once|TRBJ2-2
CASSLGRTSGTGELFF
TGCGCCAGCAGCTTGGGTAGGACTAGCGGTACCGGGGAGCTGTTTTTT
>TRBV5-6|-|-|TRBJ2-4
CASRGADSLAKNIQYF
TGTGCCAGCAGAGGGGCGGACAGTCTAGCCAAAAACATTCAGTACTTC
>TRBV19|-|many|TRBJ1-2
CASSIQGKDGYTF
TGTGCCAGTAGTATCCAGGGGAAGGATGGCTACACCTTC
>TRBV6-5|-|once|TRBJ2-1
CASSYSGRNNEQFF
TGTGCCAGCAGTTACTCTGGGAGAAACAATGAGCAGTTCTTC
>TRBV12-5|-|once|TRBJ2-7
CASGLVLGRLRGYEQYF
TGTGCTAGTGGTTTGGTGTTAGGCAGACTCAGGGGCTACGAGCAGTACTTC
>TRBV27|-|-|TRBJ1-3
CASTPTSGGWGNTIYF
TGTGCCAGCACTCCCACCTCGGGGGGGTGGGGAAACACCATATATTTT
>TRBV5-4|TRBD2|-|TRBJ2-1
CASSLGTSGSRDNEQFF
TGTGCCAGCAGCTTGGGAACTAGCGGGAGTCGGGACAATGAGCAGTTCTTC
>TRBV29-1|TRBD2|-|TRBJ2-7
CSVATSGSYEQYF
TGCAGCGTGGCGACTAGCGGGAGTTACGAGCAGTACTTC
>TRBV24-1|-|-|TRBJ1-5
CATSDPDSSNQPQHF
TGTGCCACCAGTGACCCTGACAGTAGCAATCAGCCCCAGCATTTT
>TRBV5-4|-|-|TRBJ2-1
CASSYGGVGRSEQFF
TGTGCCAGCAGCTATGGTGGAGTTGGTCGCAGTGAGCAGTTCTTC
>TRBV9|-|-|TRBJ2-7
CASSVGLESNEQYF
TGTGCCAGCAGCGTAGGGCTGGAGTCGAACGAGCAGTACTTC
>TRBV6-5|TRBD1|few|TRBJ1-5
CASRQDRDRNQPQHF
TGTGCCAGCAGACAGGACAGGGACCGCAATCAGCCCCAGCATTTT
>TRBV19|TRBD2|-|TRBJ2-1
CASSTSGTSGTAEQFF
TGTGCCAGTAGCACCTCCGGGACTAGCGGTACAGCTGAGCAGTTCTTC
>TRBV4-1|TRBD2|-|TRBJ2-2
CASSPAAGANTGELFF
TGCGCCAGCAGCCCGGCCGCGGGAGCGAACACCGGGGAGCTGTTTTTT
>TRBV19|-|-|TRBJ2-1
CASSSGTSGNNEQFF
TGTGCCAGTAGTTCCGGGACTTCTGGGAACAATGAGCAGTTCTTC
>TRBV29-1|-|-|TRBJ2-5
CSARIWGWETQYF
TGCAGCGCCCGCATTTGGGGCTGGGAGACCCAGTACTTC
>TRBV7-3|TRBD2|-|TRBJ2-2
CASSLRVSGGNTGELFF
TGTGCCAGCAGCTTAAGGGTTAGCGGGGGGAACACCGGGGAGCTGTTTTTT
>TRBV6-5|-|-|TRBJ1-3
CASTGFGNTIYF
TGTGCCAGCACGGGGTTTGGAAACACCATATATTTT
>TRBV18|-|-|TRBJ2-5
CASSPDRGQETQYF
TGTGCCAGCTCACCGGATAGGGGACAAGAGACCCAGTACTTC
>TRBV5-1|-|-|TRBJ2-2
CASSLGPLTGTGELFF
TGCGCCAGCAGCTTGGGTCCCCTCACCGGCACCGGGGAGCTGTTTTTT
>TRBV5-1|-|-|TRBJ1-1
CASSLAGQPNTEAFF
TGCGCCAGCAGCTTGGCCGGACAGCCGAACACTGAAGCTTTCTTT
>TRBV11-2|-|-|TRBJ1-2
CASSLSPEMGYTF
TGTGCCAGCAGCTTAAGCCCGGAGATGGGCTACACCTTC
>TRBV11-3|-|-|TRBJ2-1
CASSLENRGGGEQFF
TGTGCCAGCAGCTTAGAAAACCGGGGTGGTGGTGAGCAGTTCTTC
>TRBV3-1/TRBV3-2|TRBD1|-|TRBJ1-4
CASSQGTGATNEKLFF
TGTGCCAGCAGCCAGGGAACAGGGGCAACTAATGAAAAACTGTTTTTT
>TRBV5-5|-|once|TRBJ2-2
CASSSGLAENTGELFF
TGTGCCAGCAGCTCGGGACTTGCAGAGAACACCGGGGAGCTGTTTTTT